This passage covers 20 T cell receptor beta chains from one sample sequenced in a study of sequential checkpoint blockade in melanoma. The treatment here: randomized to nivolumab then ipilimumab (arm A) or the reverse (arm B). Clones were read by immunoSEQ multiplex PCR, and TCRdb kept only the in-frame ones, dropping some. The data contain 32,000 or so clones, approximately 77% of them singletons. The sample here was CD8+ T cells sorted from blood (inferred from file names), taken from a patient given nivolumab and ipilimumab in sequence. These receptors originate from a human donor with melanoma.

This clone appeared a single time. The chain couples TRBV15 to TRBJ2-2; D is uncertain. The V end was cut by 1 base, the J end by 1 base, with 16 bases between. The CDR3 length is 18 residues. Germline loops: CDR1 LNHNV, CDR2 YYDKDF (reference sequence). The CDR3, as DNA: TGTGCCACCAGCAGAGCTCGGGTACGAGGAATGAACACCGGGGAGCTGTTTTTT. It is translated as CATSRARVRGMNTGELFF.

V and J are TRBV7-7 and TRBJ2-1, with D perhaps TRBD1 (5 bases). The length of the CDR3 is 15 residues. Trimming shortened V by 0 bases and J by 4 bases, and 10 bases separated the two germline ends. In germline, CDR1 is SSHAT, CDR2 FNYEAQ (reference sequence). CDR3 coding DNA: TGTGCCAGCAGCTTAGCTGCGACAGAATACAATGAGCAGTTCTTC. It is translated as CASSLAATEYNEQFF.

Written as DNA, the CDR3 is TGTGCCAGCAGCTTGTATCGGCAGATGACTAGCACAGATACGCAGTATTTT. This encodes CASSLYRQMTSTDTQYF. The chain links TRBV5-4 to TRBJ2-3; D remains unclear. The length of the CDR3 is 17 residues. Germline values: CDR1 SGHNT, CDR2 YYREEE (reference sequence). Between the trimmed V and J ends, which lost 1 base and 0 bases, there was a span of 15 bases.

The rearrangement joins TRBV6-4 to TRBJ1-6, with 7 bases identical to TRBD1. The V and J ends lost 0 bases and 7 bases, in that order; junction bases with no gene match: 3. This CDR3 has 15 residues. Germline V gives CDR1 MRHNA, CDR2 SNTAGT. In DNA form, the CDR3 reads TGTGCCAGCAGTGACTCGGCAGGGGGGAATTCACCCCTCCACTTT. Residues: CASSDSAGGNSPLHF.

The gene calls are TRBV28 and TRBJ2-3; D gene unclear. Trimming shortened V by 3 bases and J by 1 base, and 8 bases separated the two germline ends. CDR3 length: 14 amino acids. The germline CDR1 and CDR2 sequences are MDHEN and SYDVKM. CDR3 bases: TGTGCCAGCAGTTTTGGTGAGGGCACAGATACGCAGTATTTT. Encoded protein: CASSFGEGTDTQYF.

CDR3 protein: CAISLRTSGSYEQYF. CDR3 sequence (DNA): TGCGCCATCTCTCTTAGGACTAGCGGGAGTTACGAGCAGTACTTC. The rearrangement links TRBV10-1 to TRBJ2-7, with 13 bases fitting TRBD2. The CDR3 covers 15 residues. CDR1 and CDR2 (germline): WNHNN, SYGVQD (reference sequence). V shed 10 bases, J shed 4 bases, and the junction held 10 bases outside the gene matches.

CDR3 loop: CASSLSGWDMNTEAFF. CDR3 coding DNA: TGCGCCAGCAGCTTGAGCGGGTGGGATATGAACACTGAAGCTTTCTTT. The genes are TRBV5-1 and TRBJ1-1; D call uncertain. The CDR3 runs 16 residues. Trimming took 1 base from V and 0 from J, leaving 13 bases between them. Per germline, CDR1 SGHRS and CDR2 YFSETQ.

The chain combines TRBV9 with TRBJ2-3; 11 bases match TRBD1. The junction had 5 bases not matched to a gene; V was cut back by 7 bases and J by 4 bases. CDR1 and CDR2 from the germline V gene are SGDLS and YYNGEE. CDR3 size: 14 residues. The CDR3 reads CASSQGQGADTQYF. In nucleotides, the CDR3 is TGTGCCAGCTCCCAGGGACAGGGGGCAGATACGCAGTATTTT.

The chain has TRBV4-1 and TRBJ1-4, with 8 bases that match TRBD1. J was trimmed by 8 bases and V by 6 bases; bases with no gene match: 8. The germline gives CDR1 MGHRA, CDR2 YSYEKL. CDR3 length equals 14 residues. The CDR3 loop reads CASRAGGEAEKLFF. CDR3 coding DNA: TGCGCCAGCAGAGCAGGGGGCGAGGCCGAAAAACTGTTTTTT.

In its sample, this clone was seen once. The chain links TRBV4-1 to TRBJ2-7; 8 bases agree with TRBD2. CDR1 MGHRA and CDR2 YSYEKL come from the germline V gene. The CDR3 totals 16 residues. Trimming removed 8 bases from V and 5 bases from J; junction bases left unmatched: 17. CDR3 amino acids: CASRNREAGVNHEQYF. The CDR3 DNA reads as TGCGCCAGCCGCAACAGGGAAGCGGGAGTTAACCACGAGCAGTACTTC.

DNA of the CDR3: TGTGCCAGCAGCCCGTGGGACAGCCAGAACACTGAAGCTTTCTTT. Encoded protein: CASSPWDSQNTEAFF. V usage is TRBV21-1 and J usage is TRBJ1-1; TRBD1, the D gene given by the table, was not confirmed from the DNA. TRBV21-1 is an annotated pseudogene. This CDR3 comprises 15 residues.

The V gene is TRBV27, the J gene TRBJ2-5; possibly TRBD1 for D (6 bases). The V end was cut by 3 bases, the J end by 4 bases, with 12 bases between. The CDR3 spans 14 residues. The germline V gene has CDR1 MNHEY and CDR2 SMNVEV (reference sequence). The CDR3 DNA reads TGTGCCAGCAGTTTCTACAGGGCTGGAGAGACCCAGTACTTC. It translates to CASSFYRAGETQYF.

J is TRBJ2-5 and V is TRBV10-1; D is perhaps TRBD2 (5 bases). The CDR3 loop spans 15 amino acids. Trimming pared 0 bases from V and 2 bases from J, leaving 10 bases between. Germline V gene sequence: CDR1 WNHNN, CDR2 SYGVQD (reference sequence). The CDR3 region is CASSESRGFQETQYF. In DNA, the CDR3 is TGCGCCAGCAGTGAGTCGAGAGGGTTTCAAGAGACCCAGTACTTC.

V and J are TRBV5-1 and TRBJ2-3; weak D call: TRBD1 (6 bases). Per germline, CDR1 SGHRS and CDR2 YFSETQ. The CDR3 totals 14 residues. V gave up 3 bases and J gave up 2 bases, with 10 bases separating them. CDR3 loop: CASSYRDFTDTQYF. The DNA for the CDR3 is TGCGCCAGCAGCTACAGGGATTTCACAGATACGCAGTATTTT.

The V call is TRBV4-3, the J call TRBJ2-3; D ambiguous. V lost 0 bases to trimming and J lost 5 bases, with 12 bases between them. This CDR3 is 15 amino acids long. Germline V gene lookup returns CDR1 LGHNA and CDR2 YSLEER. CDR3 residues: CASSQEQIRVDTQYF. The CDR3, as DNA: TGCGCCAGCAGCCAAGAACAGATAAGAGTAGATACGCAGTATTTT.

This chain uses TRBV7-9 with TRBJ2-7; possible D gene TRBD1, 7 bases. The CDR3 loop spans 14 amino acids. V dropped 4 bases and J dropped 5 bases, with 15 bases sitting between them. Germline V CDR1 and CDR2: SEHNR, FQNEAQ (reference sequence). The CDR3 nucleotides read TGTGCCAGCAGCTCCACAGGGGAGGTCAACGAGCAGTACTTC. It encodes CASSSTGEVNEQYF. Complete variable domain (other parts from reference TRBV7-9 and TRBJ2-7): DTGVSQNPRHKITKRGQNVTFRCDPISEHNRLYWYRQTLGQGPEFLTYFQNEAQLEKSRLLSDRFSAERPKGSFSTLEIQRTEQGDSAMYLCASSSTGEVNEQYFGPGTRLTVT.

J is TRBJ2-7 and V is TRBV5-1, with D unclear. The CDR3 loop spans 14 amino acids. Looked up from germline, CDR1 is SGHRS and CDR2 is YFSETQ. V shed 0 bases and J shed 0 bases, with 7 bases lying between them. CDR3 protein: CASSLEIDSYEQYF. In nucleotides, the CDR3 is TGCGCCAGCAGCTTGGAGATAGACTCCTACGAGCAGTACTTC.

This clone was counted a few times. In the same sample, other DNA sequences code for this CDR3. The chain carries TRBV10-3 and TRBJ2-7; 11 bases are shared with TRBD2. CDR1 ENHRY and CDR2 SYGVKD come from the germline V gene. The CDR3 loop spans 16 amino acids. Losses at the gene ends were 0 bases for V and 5 bases for J; bases not matched to a gene: 6. CDR3 coding DNA: TGTGCCATCAGTGAGTCTAGTAGCGGGAGGGCCCACGAGCAGTACTTC. Protein sequence: CAISESSSGRAHEQYF.

This clone has only a few counts. This specimen includes other DNA sequences encoding the same CDR3. V gene TRBV6-5 combines with J gene TRBJ1-2; D uncertain. Germline-derived CDR1 and CDR2 are MNHEY and SVGAGI. Between the trimmed V and J ends, which lost 2 bases and 8 bases, there was a span of 12 bases. The CDR3 loop spans 13 amino acids. CDR3 amino acids: CASSYGRGLGYTF. The CDR3 DNA is TGTGCCAGCAGTTACGGACGGGGTCTCGGCTACACCTTC.

The V gene is TRBV27, the J gene TRBJ2-3; 7 bases agree with TRBD2. CDR3 length: 15 residues. Germline CDR1 reads MNHEY; CDR2 reads SMNVEV (reference sequence). The junction had 5 bases not matched to a gene; V was cut back by 2 bases and J by 3 bases. This CDR3 is CASSLGLVGTDTQYF. Here the CDR3 DNA reads TGTGCCAGCAGTTTAGGACTAGTCGGGACAGATACGCAGTATTTT.